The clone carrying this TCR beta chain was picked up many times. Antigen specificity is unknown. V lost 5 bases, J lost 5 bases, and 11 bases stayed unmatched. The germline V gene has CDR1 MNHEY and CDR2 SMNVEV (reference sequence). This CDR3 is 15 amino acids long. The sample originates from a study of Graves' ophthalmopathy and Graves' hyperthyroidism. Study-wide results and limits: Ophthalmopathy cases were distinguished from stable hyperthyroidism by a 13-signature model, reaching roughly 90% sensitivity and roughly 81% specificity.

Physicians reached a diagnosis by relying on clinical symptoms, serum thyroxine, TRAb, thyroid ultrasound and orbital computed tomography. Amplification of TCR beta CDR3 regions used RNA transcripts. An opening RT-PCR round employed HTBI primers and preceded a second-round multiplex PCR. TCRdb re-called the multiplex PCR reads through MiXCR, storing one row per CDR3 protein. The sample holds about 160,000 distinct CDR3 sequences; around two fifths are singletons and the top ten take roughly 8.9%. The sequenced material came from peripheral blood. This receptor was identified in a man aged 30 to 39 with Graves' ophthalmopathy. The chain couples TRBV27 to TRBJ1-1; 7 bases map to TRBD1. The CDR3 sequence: CASSPSGGPRTEAFF. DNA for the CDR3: TGTGCCAGCAGTCCCTCAGGGGGGCCGAGGACTGAAGCTTTCTTT.